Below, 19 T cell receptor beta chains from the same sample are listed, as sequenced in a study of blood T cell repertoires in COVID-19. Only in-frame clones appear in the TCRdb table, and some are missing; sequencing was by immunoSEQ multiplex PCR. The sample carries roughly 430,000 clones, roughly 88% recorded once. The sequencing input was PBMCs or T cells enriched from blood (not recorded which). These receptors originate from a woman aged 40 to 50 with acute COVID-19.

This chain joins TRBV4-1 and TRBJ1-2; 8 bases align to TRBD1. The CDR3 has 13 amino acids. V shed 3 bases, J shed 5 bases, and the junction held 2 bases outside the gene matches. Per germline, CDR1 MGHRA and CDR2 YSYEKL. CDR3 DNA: TGCGCCAGCAGCCACGACAGGGGTTATGGCTACACCTTC. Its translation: CASSHDRGYGYTF.

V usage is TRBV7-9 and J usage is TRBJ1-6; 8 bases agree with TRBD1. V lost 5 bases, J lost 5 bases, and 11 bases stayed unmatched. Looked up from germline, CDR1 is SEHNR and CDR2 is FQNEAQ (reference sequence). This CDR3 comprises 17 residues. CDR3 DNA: TGTGCCAGCAGCCTCACCTCAACGGACAGGGATAATTCACCCCTCCACTTT. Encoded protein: CASSLTSTDRDNSPLHF.

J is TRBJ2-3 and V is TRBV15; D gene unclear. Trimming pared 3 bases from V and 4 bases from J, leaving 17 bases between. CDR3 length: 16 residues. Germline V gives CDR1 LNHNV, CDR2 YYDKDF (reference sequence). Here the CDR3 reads CATSRSAGRIADTQYF. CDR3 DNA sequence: TGTGCCACCAGCAGGTCGGCTGGCAGGATAGCAGATACGCAGTATTTT. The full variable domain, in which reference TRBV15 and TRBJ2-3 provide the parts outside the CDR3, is DAMVIQNPRYQVTQFGKPVTLSCSQTLNHNVMYWYQQKSSQAPKLLFHYYDKDFNNEADTPDNFQSRRPNTSFCFLDIRSPGLGDTAMYLCATSRSAGRIADTQYFGPGTRLTVL.

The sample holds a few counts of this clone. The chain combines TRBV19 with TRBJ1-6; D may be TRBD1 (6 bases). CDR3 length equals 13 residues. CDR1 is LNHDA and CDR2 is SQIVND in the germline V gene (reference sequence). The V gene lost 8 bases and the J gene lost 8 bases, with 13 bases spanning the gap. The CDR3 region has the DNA TGTGCCAGTGCAAGGGGGAGGGATTCACCCCTCCACTTT. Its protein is CASARGRDSPLHF. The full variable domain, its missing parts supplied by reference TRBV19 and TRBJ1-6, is DGGITQSPKYLFRKEGQNVTLSCEQNLNHDAMYWYRQDPGQGLRLIYYSQIVNDFQKGDIAEGYSVSREKKESFPLTVTSAQKNPTAFYLCASARGRDSPLHFGNGTRLTVT.

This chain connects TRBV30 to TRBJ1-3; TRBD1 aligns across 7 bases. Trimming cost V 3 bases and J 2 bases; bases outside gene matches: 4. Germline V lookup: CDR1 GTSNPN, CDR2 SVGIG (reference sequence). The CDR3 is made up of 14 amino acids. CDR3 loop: CAWSRGSTGNTIYF. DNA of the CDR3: TGTGCCTGGAGCAGGGGGTCCACTGGAAACACCATATATTTT.

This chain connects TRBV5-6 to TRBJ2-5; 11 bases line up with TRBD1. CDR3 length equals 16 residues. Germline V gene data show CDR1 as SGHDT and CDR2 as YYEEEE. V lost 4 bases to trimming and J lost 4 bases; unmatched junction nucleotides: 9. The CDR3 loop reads CASSNGQGAFPETQYF. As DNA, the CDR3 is TGTGCCAGCAGCAATGGACAGGGGGCTTTTCCAGAGACCCAGTACTTC.

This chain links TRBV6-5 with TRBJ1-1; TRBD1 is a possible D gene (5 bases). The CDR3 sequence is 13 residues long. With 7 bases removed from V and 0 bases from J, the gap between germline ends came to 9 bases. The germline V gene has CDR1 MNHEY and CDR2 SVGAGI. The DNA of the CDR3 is TGTGCCAGCACTAAAGGGGTGAACACTGAAGCTTTCTTT. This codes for CASTKGVNTEAFF.

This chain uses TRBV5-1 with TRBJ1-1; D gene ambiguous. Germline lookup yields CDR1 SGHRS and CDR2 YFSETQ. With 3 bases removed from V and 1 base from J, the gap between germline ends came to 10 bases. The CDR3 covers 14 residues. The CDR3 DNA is TGCGCCAGCAGCTCGGAGGTGGGGAACACTGAAGCTTTCTTT. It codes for CASSSEVGNTEAFF.

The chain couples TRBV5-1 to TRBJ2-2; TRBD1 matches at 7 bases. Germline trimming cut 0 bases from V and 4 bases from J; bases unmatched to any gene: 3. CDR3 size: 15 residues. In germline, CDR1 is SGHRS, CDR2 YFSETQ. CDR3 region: CASSLEQGVTGELFF. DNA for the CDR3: TGCGCCAGCAGCTTGGAGCAGGGGGTCACCGGGGAGCTGTTTTTT.

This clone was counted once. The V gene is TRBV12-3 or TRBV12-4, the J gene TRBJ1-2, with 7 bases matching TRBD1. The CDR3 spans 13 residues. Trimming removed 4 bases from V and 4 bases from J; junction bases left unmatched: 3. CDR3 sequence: CASSYNRGYGYTF. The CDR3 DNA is TGTGCCAGCAGTTACAACAGGGGCTATGGCTACACCTTC.

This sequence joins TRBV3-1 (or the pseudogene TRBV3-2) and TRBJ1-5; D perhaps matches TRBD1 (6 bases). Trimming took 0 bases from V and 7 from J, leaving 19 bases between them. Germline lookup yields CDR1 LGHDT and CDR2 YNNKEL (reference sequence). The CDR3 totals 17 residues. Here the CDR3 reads CASSQDLGQGKEQPQHF. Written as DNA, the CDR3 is TGTGCCAGCAGCCAAGATCTTGGGCAGGGGAAGGAGCAGCCCCAGCATTTT.

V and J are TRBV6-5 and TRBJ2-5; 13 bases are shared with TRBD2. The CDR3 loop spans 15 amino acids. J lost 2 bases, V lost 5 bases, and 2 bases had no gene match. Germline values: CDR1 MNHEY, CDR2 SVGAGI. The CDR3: CASSLLAGGQETQYF. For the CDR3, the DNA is TGTGCCAGCAGTCTACTAGCGGGGGGGCAAGAGACCCAGTACTTC.

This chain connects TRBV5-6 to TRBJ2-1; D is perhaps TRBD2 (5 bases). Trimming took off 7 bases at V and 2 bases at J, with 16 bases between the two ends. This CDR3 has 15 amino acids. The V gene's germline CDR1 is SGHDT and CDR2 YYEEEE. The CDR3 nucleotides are TGTGCCAGCGTGCCCCTGGAGGCTACCTACAATGAGCAGTTCTTC. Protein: CASVPLEATYNEQFF. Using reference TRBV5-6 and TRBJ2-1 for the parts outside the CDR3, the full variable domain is DAGVTQSPTHLIKTRGQQVTLRCSPKSGHDTVSWYQQALGQGPQFIFQYYEEEERQRGNFPDRFSGHQFPNYSSELNVNALLLGDSALYLCASVPLEATYNEQFFGPGTRLTVL.

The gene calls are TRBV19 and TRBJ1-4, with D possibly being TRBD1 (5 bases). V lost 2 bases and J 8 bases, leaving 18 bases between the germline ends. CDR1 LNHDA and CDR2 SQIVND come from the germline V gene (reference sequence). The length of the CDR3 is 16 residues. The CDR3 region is CASSILVSGVKEKLFF. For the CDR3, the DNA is TGTGCCAGTAGTATATTGGTTTCGGGGGTAAAGGAAAAACTGTTTTTT.

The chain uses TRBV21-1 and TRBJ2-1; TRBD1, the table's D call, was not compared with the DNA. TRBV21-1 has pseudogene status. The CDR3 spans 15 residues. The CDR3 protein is CASSGLTGVKNEQFF. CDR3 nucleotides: TGTGCCAGCAGCGGCCTGACAGGGGTTAAGAATGAGCAGTTCTTC.

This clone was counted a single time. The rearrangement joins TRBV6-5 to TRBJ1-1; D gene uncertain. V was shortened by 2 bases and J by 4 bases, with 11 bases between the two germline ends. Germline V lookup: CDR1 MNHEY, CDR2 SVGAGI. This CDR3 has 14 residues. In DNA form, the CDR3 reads TGTGCCAGCAGTTACCGGTGGGAGGGCACTGAAGCTTTCTTT. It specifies CASSYRWEGTEAFF.

The CDR3 nucleotides are TGTGCCTGGACTTCCTTTCCCGGGACAGGACTTTCGGAGCAGTACTTC. It specifies CAWTSFPGTGLSEQYF. The J gene is TRBJ2-7, the V gene TRBV30; the match to TRBD1 covers 8 bases. Germline V gene sequence: CDR1 GTSNPN, CDR2 SVGIG (reference sequence). The CDR3 has 16 amino acids. V shed 4 bases and J 7 bases; nucleotides not matched to a gene: 18.

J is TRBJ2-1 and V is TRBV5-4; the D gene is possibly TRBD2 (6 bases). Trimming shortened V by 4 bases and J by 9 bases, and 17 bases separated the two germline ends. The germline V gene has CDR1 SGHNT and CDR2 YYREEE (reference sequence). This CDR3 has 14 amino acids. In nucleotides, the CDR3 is TGTGCCAGCAGCACCCCTCGGGACTCCGGTGAGCAGTTCTTC. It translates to CASSTPRDSGEQFF. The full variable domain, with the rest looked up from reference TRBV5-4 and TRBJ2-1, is ETGVTQSPTHLIKTRGQQVTLRCSSQSGHNTVSWYQQALGQGPQFIFQYYREEENGRGNFPPRFSGLQFPNYSSELNVNALELDDSALYLCASSTPRDSGEQFFGPGTRLTVL.

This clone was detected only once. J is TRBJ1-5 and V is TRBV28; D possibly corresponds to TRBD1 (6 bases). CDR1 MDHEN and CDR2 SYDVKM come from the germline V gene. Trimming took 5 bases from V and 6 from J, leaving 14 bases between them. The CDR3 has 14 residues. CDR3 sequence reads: CASSPTGRPQPQHF. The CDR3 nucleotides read TGTGCCAGCAGTCCCACAGGGCGCCCTCAGCCCCAGCATTTT.